Included here is one T cell receptor beta chain sequence, with context. Participant ages covered 18 to 89 years across 24 US areas. Participants were placed into cohorts based on the clinical history they reported. Profiling relied on immunoSEQ multiplex PCR, and the TCRdb table lists in-frame clones only, not all of them. The data hold roughly 300,000 clones, with 87% observed a single time. Germline loops: CDR1 LGHNA, CDR2 YNFKEQ. The CDR3 runs to 17 residues. The ends lost 1 base at V and 7 bases at J; junction bases unmatched: 12. These data are taken from a study of blood T cell repertoires in COVID-19. Study context: Acute and convalescent COVID-19 specimens originated in the United States, Italy and Spain.

This chain links TRBV4-2 with TRBJ2-1; the match to TRBD2 covers 8 bases. This sequence originates from a woman aged 25-40 years who had recovered from COVID-19. The source material was PBMCs or T cells enriched from blood (not recorded which). The CDR3 bases are TGTGCCAGCAGCCAAGCTTCTCCCGGGGGGGCCGGGAATGAGCAGTTCTTC. Amino acid sequence: CASSQASPGGAGNEQFF.